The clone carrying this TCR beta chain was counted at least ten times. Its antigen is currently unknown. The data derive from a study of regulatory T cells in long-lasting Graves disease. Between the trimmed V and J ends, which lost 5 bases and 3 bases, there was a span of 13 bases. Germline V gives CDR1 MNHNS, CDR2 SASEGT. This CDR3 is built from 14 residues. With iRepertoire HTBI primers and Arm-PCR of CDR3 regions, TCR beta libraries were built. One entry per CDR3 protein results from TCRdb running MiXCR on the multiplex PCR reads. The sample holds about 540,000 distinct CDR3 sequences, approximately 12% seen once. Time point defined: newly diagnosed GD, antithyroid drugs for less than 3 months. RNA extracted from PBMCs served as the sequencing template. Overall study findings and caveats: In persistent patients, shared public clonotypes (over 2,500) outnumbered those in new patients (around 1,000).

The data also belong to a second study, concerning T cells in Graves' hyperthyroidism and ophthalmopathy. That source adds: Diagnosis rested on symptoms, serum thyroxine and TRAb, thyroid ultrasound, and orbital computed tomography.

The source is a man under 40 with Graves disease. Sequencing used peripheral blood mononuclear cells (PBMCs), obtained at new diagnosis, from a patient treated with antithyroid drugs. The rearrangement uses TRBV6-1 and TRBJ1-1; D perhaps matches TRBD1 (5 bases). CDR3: CASSNPRVYTEAFF. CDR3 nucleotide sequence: TGTGCCAGCAGTAACCCCAGGGTGTACACTGAAGCTTTCTTT.